These 16 T cell receptor beta chains were sequenced from one sample in a study of cytomegalovirus exposure and HLA in healthy donors. Only in-frame clones appear in the TCRdb table, and some are missing; sequencing was by immunoSEQ multiplex PCR. The sample has about 140,000 clones, around nine tenths seen once. Material for sequencing was PBMCs. Receptor source: a woman aged 18-30 years in good health and CMV-seropositive.

The chain links TRBV5-1 to TRBJ1-1; 8 bases are a match to TRBD1. Germline CDR1 is SGHRS and CDR2 is YFSETQ. Germline trimming cut 4 bases from V and 2 bases from J; bases unmatched to any gene: 7. The CDR3 contains 15 residues. The CDR3 sequence: CASSLTGDSNTEAFF. The CDR3 bases are TGCGCCAGCAGCCTGACAGGGGACTCCAACACTGAAGCTTTCTTT.

The chain couples TRBV5-1 to TRBJ2-1; the match to TRBD2 covers 11 bases. The CDR3 length is 16 residues. Looked up from germline, CDR1 is SGHRS and CDR2 is YFSETQ. J gave up 7 bases and V 4 bases, and 10 bases lay outside the gene matches. In DNA form, the CDR3 reads TGCGCCAGCAGCACCCTACTAGCGGGAGTAGGAAATGAGCAGTTCTTC. Residues: CASSTLLAGVGNEQFF.

The chain has TRBV10-3 and TRBJ2-7; D may be TRBD2 (5 bases). V lost 0 bases and J lost 0, with 9 bases in between. This CDR3 contains 15 residues. Germline CDR1 reads ENHRY; CDR2 reads SYGVKD. CDR3 sequence reads: CAISESADSSYEQYF. CDR3 sequence (DNA): TGTGCCATCAGTGAGTCGGCGGACTCCTCCTACGAGCAGTACTTC.

This rearrangement joins TRBV27 to TRBJ2-7; D is possibly TRBD2 (5 bases). V was trimmed by 6 bases and J by 3 bases, leaving 15 bases between them. CDR3 length: 14 residues. The germline V gene has CDR1 MNHEY and CDR2 SMNVEV (reference sequence). The DNA of the CDR3 is TGTGCCAGCAGCCCCGTATCGGGAAGCTACGAGCAGTACTTC. Encoded protein: CASSPVSGSYEQYF.

The V gene is TRBV28, the J gene TRBJ1-5; D gene unclear. V gave up 3 bases and J gave up 0 bases, with 12 bases separating them. This CDR3 contains 16 residues. The germline V gene has CDR1 MDHEN and CDR2 SYDVKM. The CDR3 loop reads CASSLWGGYSNQPQHF. In DNA form, the CDR3 reads TGTGCCAGCAGTTTGTGGGGAGGGTATAGCAATCAGCCCCAGCATTTT.

This clone was picked up one time. The rearrangement joins TRBV4-3 to TRBJ2-5, with D perhaps matching TRBD1 (6 bases). V lost 2 bases and J 0 bases, leaving 10 bases between the germline ends. Germline CDR1 is LGHNA and CDR2 is YSLEER. CDR3 length: 15 amino acids. CDR3 nucleotide sequence: TGCGCCAGCAGCCAATCACAGGGTTACCAAGAGACCCAGTACTTC. It specifies CASSQSQGYQETQYF.

The rearrangement uses TRBV21-1 and TRBJ1-2. TRBV21-1 is designated a pseudogene. The CDR3 extends over 13 amino acids. CDR3 amino acids: CASFQGGNYGYTF. For the CDR3, the DNA is TGTGCCAGCTTTCAGGGAGGGAACTATGGCTACACCTTC.

The J gene is TRBJ2-2, the V gene TRBV5-6; the D gene is possibly TRBD2 (6 bases). Germline assignment: CDR1 SGHDT and CDR2 YYEEEE. The CDR3 has 16 residues. Trimming took off 4 bases at V and 0 bases at J, with 13 bases between the two ends. The CDR3 spells CASSHTTRSNTGELFF. The CDR3 DNA reads TGTGCCAGCAGCCATACGACTAGATCGAACACCGGGGAGCTGTTTTTT.

The V call is TRBV5-1, the J call TRBJ2-7, with D possibly matching TRBD2 (6 bases). Trimming cost V 1 base and J 0 bases, with 8 bases left between them. The CDR3 has 14 amino acids. Germline values: CDR1 SGHRS, CDR2 YFSETQ. The CDR3 DNA reads TGCGCCAGCAGCTTGCGGGGGACCTCCTACGAGCAGTACTTC. It is translated as CASSLRGTSYEQYF.

The chain is built from TRBV5-1 and TRBJ1-5; no firm D call. The CDR3 sequence is 15 residues long. V was clipped by 4 bases and J by 2 bases, with 13 bases between them. CDR1 and CDR2 (germline): SGHRS, YFSETQ. This chain's CDR3 is CASSPGYNGNQPQHF. The CDR3 DNA follows: TGCGCCAGCAGCCCGGGTTATAACGGCAATCAGCCCCAGCATTTT.

This clone has a single count. The genes are TRBV7-8 and TRBJ1-1; D is ambiguous. V shed 5 bases and J shed 7 bases, with 17 bases lying between them. The CDR3 runs 14 residues. Germline V gene lookup returns CDR1 SGHVS and CDR2 FQNEAQ. This chain's CDR3 is CASSPRLGGNEAFF. Here the CDR3 DNA reads TGTGCCAGCAGCCCCCGGTTAGGAGGTAATGAAGCTTTCTTT. Looking up the rest from reference TRBV7-8 and TRBJ1-1 gives the full variable domain: GAGVSQSPRYKVAKRGQDVALRCDPISGHVSLFWYQQALGQGPEFLTYFQNEAQLDKSGLPSDRFFAERPEGSVSTLKIQRTQQEDSAVYLCASSPRLGGNEAFFGQGTRLTVV.

The chain uses TRBV4-2 and TRBJ1-2; TRBD1 matches at 8 bases. The junction had 7 bases not matched to a gene; V was cut back by 1 base and J by 3 bases. Germline CDR1 LGHNA, CDR2 YNFKEQ. This CDR3 is 16 amino acids long. The CDR3 loop reads CASSQGQGKRDYGYTF. The CDR3, as DNA: TGTGCCAGCAGCCAAGGACAGGGGAAGAGGGACTATGGCTACACCTTC.

The rearrangement links TRBV9 to TRBJ2-2; the match to TRBD1 covers 8 bases. The junction had 7 bases not matched to a gene; V was cut back by 4 bases and J by 2 bases. Germline CDR1 is SGDLS and CDR2 is YYNGEE. The CDR3 contains 16 residues. The CDR3 spells CASSPNRGTNTGELFF. The CDR3, as DNA: TGTGCCAGCAGCCCAAACAGGGGGACTAACACCGGGGAGCTGTTTTTT.

This clone occurred once. The V call is TRBV6-5, the J call TRBJ2-3; D remains unclear. CDR3 size: 14 residues. With 5 bases removed from V and 4 bases from J, the gap between germline ends came to 13 bases. CDR1 and CDR2 (germline): MNHEY, SVGAGI. Here the CDR3 DNA reads TGTGCCAGCAGTCAGTCAAACGGAGCAGATACGCAGTATTTT. Amino acids: CASSQSNGADTQYF.

The rearrangement uses TRBV6-5 and TRBJ1-1; the D is unclear. The ends were cut back, 7 bases at V and 8 bases at J, with 11 bases in the middle. CDR3 length: 11 amino acids. CDR1 and CDR2 (germline): MNHEY, SVGAGI. The CDR3 loop reads CASTGSGEAFF. DNA of the CDR3: TGTGCCAGCACCGGGAGCGGGGAAGCTTTCTTT.

As DNA, the CDR3 is TGTGCCAGCAGACGACAGTTTATGAACACTGAAGCTTTCTTT. Translating gives CASRRQFMNTEAFF. The V gene is TRBV28, the J gene TRBJ1-1, with D perhaps TRBD1 (5 bases). Trimming took off 6 bases at V and 0 bases at J, with 11 bases between the two ends. The CDR3 runs 14 residues. Germline values: CDR1 MDHEN, CDR2 SYDVKM.